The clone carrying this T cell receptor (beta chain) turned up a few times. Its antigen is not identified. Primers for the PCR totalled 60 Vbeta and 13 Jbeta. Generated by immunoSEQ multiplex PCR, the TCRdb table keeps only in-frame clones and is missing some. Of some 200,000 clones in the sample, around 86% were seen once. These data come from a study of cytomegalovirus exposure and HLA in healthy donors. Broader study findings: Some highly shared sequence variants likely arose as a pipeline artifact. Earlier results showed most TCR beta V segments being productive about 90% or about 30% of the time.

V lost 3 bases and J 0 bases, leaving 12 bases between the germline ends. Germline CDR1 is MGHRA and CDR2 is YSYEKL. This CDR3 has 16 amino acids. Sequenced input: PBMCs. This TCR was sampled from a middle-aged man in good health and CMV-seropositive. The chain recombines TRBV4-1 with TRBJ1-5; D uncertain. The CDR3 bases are TGCGCCAGCAGCCACACTATAACGATTAGCAATCAGCCCCAGCATTTT. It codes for CASSHTITISNQPQHF.